This T cell receptor (beta chain) was profiled in a study of molecular identifiers for immune sequencing clone quantification. Overall study: RNA from around 20,000 or 100,000 naive CD8 cells was split five ways in replicates, with four sequenced.

This CDR3 has 16 residues. Germline V lookup: CDR1 MNHEY, CDR2 SMNVEV (reference sequence). Via MiXCR, TCRdb re-called the PCR reads, giving one row per CDR3 protein. The sample consists of around 470,000 distinct CDR3 sequences, about 20% of them appearing once. Comment on this clonotype: Sequence at one end of the junction differs from germline and may be a read error.

J is TRBJ2-7 and V is TRBV27; 14 bases match TRBD2. The receptor was derived from a human donor in good health. Some libraries in this study had Jurkat cell RNA spiked in. The sequenced sample consisted of naive CD8+ T cells from blood, with Jurkat cell RNA spiked in. Stated subset: FACS-sorted CD8+CD4-CCR7+CD45RA+ naive T cells. Here the CDR3 DNA reads TGTGCCAGCAGAGGACTAGCGGGAGGAGAATTCTACGAGCGGTACTTC. Translating gives CASRGLAGGEFYERYF.